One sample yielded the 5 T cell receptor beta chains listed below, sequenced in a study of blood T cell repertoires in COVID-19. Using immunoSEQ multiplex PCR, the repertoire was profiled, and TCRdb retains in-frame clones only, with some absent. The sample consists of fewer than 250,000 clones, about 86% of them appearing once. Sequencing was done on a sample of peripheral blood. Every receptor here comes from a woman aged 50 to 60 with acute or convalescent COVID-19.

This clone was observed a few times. Here the CDR3 reads CASKRATLNNEQFF. The CDR3 DNA reads TGCGCCAGCAAGAGAGCCACCCTAAACAATGAGCAGTTCTTC. The J gene is TRBJ2-1, the V gene TRBV5-1; D ambiguous. Trimming took off 6 bases at V and 5 bases at J, with 15 bases between the two ends. CDR1 SGHRS and CDR2 YFSETQ come from the germline V gene. The CDR3 consists of 14 residues.

This chain's CDR3 is CASSPGLAGGGYEQFF. DNA for the CDR3: TGTGCCAGCAGCCCAGGACTAGCGGGAGGTGGGTATGAGCAGTTCTTC. J is TRBJ2-1 and V is TRBV11-2, with 14 nucleotides matching TRBD2. Germline V gives CDR1 SGHAT, CDR2 FQNNGV. CDR3 size: 16 residues. After removal of 5 bases from V and 8 bases from J, the junction contained 8 bases not matched to a gene. Together with reference TRBV11-2 and TRBJ2-1, the CDR3 gives the full variable domain: EAGVAQSPRYKIIEKRQSVAFWCNPISGHATLYWYQQILGQGPKLLIQFQNNGVVDDSQLPKDRFSAERLKGVDSTLKIQPAKLEDSAVYLCASSPGLAGGGYEQFFGPGTRLTVL.

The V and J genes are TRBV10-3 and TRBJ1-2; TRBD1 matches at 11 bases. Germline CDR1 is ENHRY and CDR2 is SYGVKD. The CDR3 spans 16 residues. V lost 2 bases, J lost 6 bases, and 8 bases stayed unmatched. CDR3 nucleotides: TGTGCCATCAGTGAGGCTAGGGACAGGGGGGGCGATGGCTACACCTTC. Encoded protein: CAISEARDRGGDGYTF.

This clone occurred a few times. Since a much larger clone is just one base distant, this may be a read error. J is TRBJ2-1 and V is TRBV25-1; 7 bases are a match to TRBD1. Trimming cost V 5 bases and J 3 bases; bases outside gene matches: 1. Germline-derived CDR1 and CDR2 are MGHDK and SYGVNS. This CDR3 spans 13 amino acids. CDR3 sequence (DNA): TGTGCCAGCAGTAGGGACAGCTACAATGAGCAGTTCTTC. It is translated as CASSRDSYNEQFF.

The CDR3: CASSRAGNTEAFF. CDR3 bases: TGTGCCAGCAGCCGGGCGGGGAACACTGAAGCTTTCTTT. The chain uses TRBV11-2 and TRBJ1-1, with unresolved D. The CDR3 runs to 13 residues. Germline CDR1 is SGHAT and CDR2 is FQNNGV. The V gene lost 5 bases and the J gene lost 1 base, with 8 bases spanning the gap.